A selection of T cell receptor beta chains follows, all from one sample in a study of blood T cell repertoires in COVID-19. Sequenced by immunoSEQ multiplex PCR; TCRdb stores in-frame clones only, minus some. The table shows about 300,000 clones, with about nine tenths occurring only once. Sequences were obtained from PBMCs or T cells enriched from blood (not recorded which). The origin of the receptors is a woman aged 18-35 years who had recovered from COVID-19. The CDR3 runs from the conserved cysteine through the conserved F or W.

v_call cdr3_aa
TRBV20-1 CSASNSGSSQETQYF
TRBV2 CASRPGLADTGELFF
TRBV5-8 CASSLGASDTDTQYF
TRBV7-6 CASSARTSGRALSYNEQFF
TRBV28 CASSFPLGGREVGGYTF
TRBV7-6 CASSLDASGGAPETQYF
TRBV2 CASSELTEQYF
TRBV4-1 CASSVAGTSGVFSYEQYF
TRBV28 CASYTAGQGHREQFF
TRBV28 CASSPRYNEQFF
TRBV18 CASSLQDIGTNEKLFF
TRBV28 CASRNSGMGYNEQFF
TRBV7-2 CASSLSGASRDGYTF
TRBV19 CASSFRNTGELFF
TRBV30 CAWRLATLGTPNTEAFF
TRBV6-5 CASSHPGDQPQHF
TRBV4-1 CASSQGGGADTQYF
TRBV9 CASSVSHGQRSTEAFF
TRBV5-4 CASSTPGTGNTEAFF
TRBV2 CASRIQQTYEQYF
TRBV20-1 CSASSGTGFYGYTF
TRBV27 CASSFGAGATEAFF
TRBV9 CASSVDGTNYNEQFF
TRBV4-2 CASSQAAGTSLGNEQFF
TRBV19 CASSFQGFGNNEQFF
TRBV28 CASSSFDRVTYEQYF
TRBV12-5 CASGNSGGYADTQYF
TRBV9 CASSVGGDTEAFF
TRBV27 CASSSITQGNYGYTF
TRBV4-1 CASSQGFGANEKLFF
TRBV19 CASSRQSDGYTF
TRBV4-1 CASSHRTSFSYNEQFF
TRBV7-8 CASSAGGLAGVQETQYF
TRBV2 CASRAPLTSGEQYF
TRBV4-1 CASSQDSRGWNTEAFF
TRBV6-5 CASTGDPISPLHF
TRBV28 CASSSGGNGYTF
TRBV9 CASSVDPTGELFF